The 26 T cell receptor beta chains below all came from one sample that was sequenced in a study of graft-versus-host responses after intestinal transplantation. Generated by immunoSEQ multiplex PCR, the TCRdb table keeps only in-frame clones and is missing some. The sample has 65,000 to 85,000 clones; about nine tenths are singletons. This specimen consisted of bone marrow, obtained roughly 110 weeks after intestinal transplantation. Receptors were obtained from a human patient who received an intestinal transplant, so some T cells may come from the graft donor.

This clone was seen a single time. The rearrangement uses TRBV6-5 and TRBJ2-2, with D unresolved. Trimming took off 6 bases at V and 4 bases at J, with 12 bases between the two ends. The CDR3 sequence is 14 residues long. In germline, CDR1 is MNHEY, CDR2 SVGAGI. In DNA form, the CDR3 reads TGTGCCAGCAGCTTCCACATTAGCACCGGGGAGCTGTTTTTT. It is translated as CASSFHISTGELFF.

This rearrangement joins TRBV5-1 to TRBJ2-1; TRBD1 matches at 10 bases. The CDR3 contains 14 residues. V was clipped by 6 bases and J by 8 bases; unmatched bases: 8. Germline CDR1 SGHRS, CDR2 YFSETQ. CDR3 sequence (DNA): TGCGCCAGCACTCCGGGGACAGGGGTTTATGAGCAGTTCTTC. This gives the protein CASTPGTGVYEQFF.

The chain carries TRBV7-2 and TRBJ2-3; D might be TRBD1 (5 bases). This CDR3 is 13 amino acids long. V lost 5 bases and J lost 4, with 10 bases in between. Germline V gene sequence: CDR1 SGHTA, CDR2 FQGNSA. CDR3 sequence reads: CASSLWGADTQYF. As DNA, the CDR3 is TGTGCCAGCAGCCTGTGGGGCGCAGATACGCAGTATTTT.

This chain connects TRBV29-1 to TRBJ2-3; unclear D gene. Between the trimmed V and J ends, which lost 6 bases and 5 bases, there was a span of 9 bases. The length of the CDR3 is 11 residues. CDR1 and CDR2 (germline): SQVTM, ANQGSEA. Here the CDR3 DNA reads TGCAGCGTAGGTGTAGGAGATACGCAGTATTTT. This sequence encodes CSVGVGDTQYF.

V is TRBV5-6 and J is TRBJ2-5, with D perhaps TRBD1 or TRBD2 (6 bases each). V shed 0 bases and J shed 3 bases, with 15 bases lying between them. Germline CDR1 and CDR2: SGHDT and YYEEEE. The length of the CDR3 is 16 residues. The CDR3 region is CASSLAGGRREETQYF. As DNA, the CDR3 is TGTGCCAGCAGCTTGGCCGGGGGCAGAAGAGAAGAGACCCAGTACTTC.

This clone has more than one count but fewer than ten. An end of the junction differs from the germline gene, which may be a read error. The chain carries TRBV29-1 and TRBJ1-2; D gene uncertain. The CDR3 length is 8 residues. Per germline, CDR1 SQVTM and CDR2 ANQGSEA. CDR3 coding DNA: TGCAGCGTTGATGACGGAACTTTC. It specifies CSVDDGTF.

This chain connects TRBV9 to TRBJ1-3; D ambiguous. Trimming left V 1 base short and J 2 bases short, with 13 bases between. Per germline, CDR1 SGDLS and CDR2 YYNGEE. This CDR3 has 16 residues. The CDR3: CASSVSQDAPGNTIYF. CDR3 sequence (DNA): TGTGCCAGCAGCGTATCGCAGGACGCCCCTGGAAACACCATATATTTT.

The genes are TRBV9 and TRBJ2-5, with a weak D call TRBD2 (6 bases). Germline CDR1 reads SGDLS; CDR2 reads YYNGEE. V gave up 0 bases and J gave up 3 bases, with 12 bases separating them. The CDR3 spans 15 residues. CDR3 protein: CASSVAGTLEETQYF. The CDR3 DNA is TGTGCCAGCAGCGTAGCGGGGACTTTGGAAGAGACCCAGTACTTC.

The rearrangement uses TRBV27 and TRBJ2-3; 8 nucleotides agree with TRBD2. The V gene's germline CDR1 is MNHEY and CDR2 SMNVEV (reference sequence). Trimming at V came to 3 bases and at J to 2 bases, leaving 4 bases not matched to a gene. This CDR3 spans 15 amino acids. CDR3 sequence (DNA): TGTGCCAGCAGTTTTAGCGGGGTTTTCACAGATACGCAGTATTTT. Protein product: CASSFSGVFTDTQYF.

The chain couples TRBV4-2 to TRBJ2-3, with 7 bases lining up with TRBD2. With V trimmed by 1 base and J by 2 bases, 9 bases remained unmatched. The CDR3 has 17 residues. Germline values: CDR1 LGHNA, CDR2 YNFKEQ. Here the CDR3 DNA reads TGTGCCAGCAGCCAAGTTTCCTGGGGGGGGTACACAGATACGCAGTATTTT. Protein: CASSQVSWGGYTDTQYF.

J is TRBJ2-1 and V is TRBV6-6, with D possibly TRBD2 on 5 matching bases. The germline CDR1 and CDR2 sequences are MNHNY and SVGAGI (reference sequence). V lost 2 bases and J 9 bases, leaving 17 bases between the germline ends. The CDR3 has 15 amino acids. The CDR3 reads CASSYPQRLGSEQFF. The CDR3 DNA follows: TGTGCCAGCAGTTACCCTCAGCGGTTGGGGAGTGAGCAGTTCTTC.

The chain uses TRBV7-3 and TRBJ2-7; the match to TRBD1 covers 7 bases. The CDR3 sequence is 14 residues long. V dropped 2 bases and J dropped 3; count of bases not matched to a gene: 4. Germline V gives CDR1 SGHTA, CDR2 FQGTGA. The CDR3 region has the DNA TGTGCCAGCAGCTTAGGGGGACAGAACTACGAGCAGTACTTC. It is translated as CASSLGGQNYEQYF.

In this sample, this clone turned up a few times. This sample also contains other DNA sequences that code for the same CDR3. V and J are TRBV15 and TRBJ2-5, with D perhaps TRBD1 (6 bases). This CDR3 is built from 14 residues. CDR1 and CDR2 from the germline V gene are LNHNV and YYDKDF (reference sequence). The ends were cut back, 1 base at V and 2 bases at J, with 8 bases in the middle. CDR3 in amino acids: CATSRGQAQETQYF. The CDR3 DNA reads as TGTGCCACCAGCAGAGGACAGGCTCAAGAGACCCAGTACTTC.

This clone has a single count. CDR3 sequence: CASSPPGAGGSYEQYF. The CDR3 nucleotides read TGTGCCAGTAGTCCCCCCGGCGCGGGAGGCTCCTACGAGCAGTACTTC. The rearrangement links TRBV19 to TRBJ2-7; TRBD2 aligns across 8 bases. Germline assignment: CDR1 LNHDA and CDR2 SQIVND (reference sequence). The CDR3 length is 16 residues. Trimming removed 5 bases from V and 0 bases from J; junction bases left unmatched: 9. Combining the CDR3 with reference TRBV19 and TRBJ2-7 gives the whole variable domain DGGITQSPKYLFRKEGQNVTLSCEQNLNHDAMYWYRQDPGQGLRLIYYSQIVNDFQKGDIAEGYSVSREKKESFPLTVTSAQKNPTAFYLCASSPPGAGGSYEQYFGPGTRLTVT.

CDR3 protein: CASRTDPASYNEQFF. The CDR3 nucleotides read TGTGCCAGCAGGACCGATCCGGCCTCCTACAATGAGCAGTTCTTC. The rearrangement joins TRBV6-1 to TRBJ2-1; the D is unclear. Trimming cost V 6 bases and J 0 bases, with 12 bases left between them. CDR3 length: 15 amino acids. Germline values: CDR1 MNHNS, CDR2 SASEGT.

V is TRBV18 and J is TRBJ2-7, with 11 bases lining up with TRBD2. Germline CDR1 and CDR2: KGHSH and LQKENI. This CDR3 has 15 amino acids. V dropped 4 bases and J dropped 3; count of bases not matched to a gene: 5. The CDR3 sequence: CASSQGGLAVYEQYF. CDR3 in DNA: TGTGCCAGCTCACAAGGGGGACTAGCGGTCTACGAGCAGTACTTC.

The chain has TRBV7-6 and TRBJ2-5; a weak D match, TRBD2 (7 bases). The V end lost 3 bases, the J end lost 4 bases, and 15 bases lay between the germline ends. Germline values: CDR1 SGHVS, CDR2 FNYEAQ. The CDR3 loop spans 15 amino acids. The CDR3 DNA sequence: TGTGCCAGCAGCTTCGGGGGGCGGGCCGGAGAGACCCAGTACTTC. The encoded protein is CASSFGGRAGETQYF.

This chain connects TRBV18 to TRBJ1-4, with D maybe TRBD1 (6 bases). The V gene lost 3 bases and the J gene lost 3 bases, with 8 bases spanning the gap. The CDR3 length is 14 residues. Per germline, CDR1 KGHSH and CDR2 LQKENI. The DNA of the CDR3 is TGTGCCAGCTCACCCCAGGGGCCTAATGAAAAACTGTTTTTT. It encodes CASSPQGPNEKLFF.

V and J are TRBV19 and TRBJ1-1; a weak D match, TRBD1 (5 bases). The V end lost 3 bases, the J end lost 5 bases, and 19 bases lay between the germline ends. The CDR3 extends over 16 amino acids. In germline, CDR1 is LNHDA, CDR2 SQIVND (reference sequence). The CDR3 nucleotides read TGTGCCAGTAGTATTTACGGAGGGGAGCCTAGAACTGAAGCTTTCTTT. Its protein is CASSIYGGEPRTEAFF.

The chain employs TRBV7-9 and TRBJ2-7; 9 bases agree with TRBD1. Germline V CDR1 and CDR2: SEHNR, FQNEAQ (reference sequence). This CDR3 contains 16 residues. With 5 bases clipped from V and 2 bases from J, the junction kept 10 bases outside the gene matches. The CDR3 here is CASSPLPGQGPYEQYF. CDR3 DNA: TGTGCCAGCAGCCCACTTCCGGGACAGGGACCCTACGAGCAGTACTTC.

This chain joins TRBV7-2 and TRBJ2-5; 11 bases match TRBD2. The length of the CDR3 is 15 residues. V was clipped by 1 base and J by 4 bases; unmatched bases: 2. Germline loops: CDR1 SGHTA, CDR2 FQGNSA. The CDR3 protein is CASSLVGLAGETQYF. CDR3 bases: TGTGCCAGCAGCTTAGTAGGACTAGCGGGAGAGACCCAGTACTTC.

The gene calls are TRBV11-2 and TRBJ2-5, with D perhaps matching TRBD2 (6 bases). The length of the CDR3 is 13 residues. Deletions cut 5 bases from V and 12 bases from J, with 19 bases between. Per the germline V gene, CDR1 is SGHAT and CDR2 is FQNNGV. CDR3 residues: CASSPSSARTEYF. CDR3 DNA: TGTGCCAGCAGCCCCTCTAGCGCCCGAACGGAGTACTTC.

V usage is TRBV2 and J usage is TRBJ1-5; 8 bases match TRBD1. Germline V CDR1 and CDR2: SNHLY, FYNNEI. CDR3 size: 15 residues. The ends lost 6 bases at V and 3 bases at J; junction bases unmatched: 7. This CDR3 reads CASSGQGLLNQPQHF. CDR3 DNA: TGTGCCAGCAGCGGACAGGGTCTCCTCAATCAGCCCCAGCATTTT.

The rearrangement uses TRBV7-6 and TRBJ2-7, with 10 bases that match TRBD2. Per the germline V gene, CDR1 is SGHVS and CDR2 is FNYEAQ. The CDR3 runs 16 residues. The V gene end was trimmed by 1 base and the J gene end by 2 bases; junction bases not matched to a gene: 5. CDR3 in amino acids: CASSLEASGSAYEQYF. In DNA form, the CDR3 reads TGTGCCAGCAGCTTAGAGGCTAGCGGGAGCGCCTACGAGCAGTACTTC.

The V and J genes are TRBV4-1 and TRBJ2-1; 11 nucleotides line up with TRBD1. The J segment lost 8 bases and the V segment lost 4 bases, leaving 10 bases of the junction unmatched. Germline V gives CDR1 MGHRA, CDR2 YSYEKL. The CDR3 loop spans 16 amino acids. As DNA, the CDR3 is TGCGCCAGCAGCCTAACCGGGACAGGGGGTAGGGATGAGCAGTTCTTC. This translates into CASSLTGTGGRDEQFF.

The CDR3 bases are TGTGCCAGCAGCATCCGGGACAGGGGTGGCCAGCCCCAGCATTTT. It is translated as CASSIRDRGGQPQHF. The chain employs TRBV21-1 and TRBJ1-5; the table's D gene call, TRBD1, was not cross checked with the DNA. TRBV21-1 has pseudogene status. The CDR3 has 15 residues.